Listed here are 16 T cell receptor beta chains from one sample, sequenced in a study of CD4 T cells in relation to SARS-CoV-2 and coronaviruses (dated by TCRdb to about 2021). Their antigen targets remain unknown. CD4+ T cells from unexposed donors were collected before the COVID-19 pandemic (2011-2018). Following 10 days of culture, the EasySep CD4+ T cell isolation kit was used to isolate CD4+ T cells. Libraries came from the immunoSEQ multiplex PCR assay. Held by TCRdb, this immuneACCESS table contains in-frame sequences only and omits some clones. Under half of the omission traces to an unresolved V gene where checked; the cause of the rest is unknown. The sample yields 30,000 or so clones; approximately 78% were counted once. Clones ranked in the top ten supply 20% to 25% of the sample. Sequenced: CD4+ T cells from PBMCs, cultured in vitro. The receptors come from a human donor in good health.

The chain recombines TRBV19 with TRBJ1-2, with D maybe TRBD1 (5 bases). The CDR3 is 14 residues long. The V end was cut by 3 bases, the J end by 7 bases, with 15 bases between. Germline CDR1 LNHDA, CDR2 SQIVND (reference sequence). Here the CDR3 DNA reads TGTGCCAGTAGTATTCTCCCAGGGCGAAGTGGCTACACCTTC. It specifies CASSILPGRSGYTF.

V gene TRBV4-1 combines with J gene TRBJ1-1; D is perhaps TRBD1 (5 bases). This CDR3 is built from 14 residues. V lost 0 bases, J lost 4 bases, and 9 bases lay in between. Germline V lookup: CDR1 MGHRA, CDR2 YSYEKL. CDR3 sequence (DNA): TGCGCCAGCAGCCAAGATACCAGGGTCACTGAAGCTTTCTTT. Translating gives CASSQDTRVTEAFF.

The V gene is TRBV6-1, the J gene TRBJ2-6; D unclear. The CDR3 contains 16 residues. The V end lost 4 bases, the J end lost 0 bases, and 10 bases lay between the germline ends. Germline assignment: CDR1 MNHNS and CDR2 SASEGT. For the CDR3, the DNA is TGTGCCAGCAGTGGGGCAGCGAGCTCTGGGGCCAACGTCCTGACTTTC. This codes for CASSGAASSGANVLTF.

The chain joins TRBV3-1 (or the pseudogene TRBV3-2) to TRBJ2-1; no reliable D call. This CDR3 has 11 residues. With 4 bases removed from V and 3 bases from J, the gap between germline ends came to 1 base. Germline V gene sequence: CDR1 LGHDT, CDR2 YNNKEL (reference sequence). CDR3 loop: CASSLYNEQFF. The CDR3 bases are TGTGCCAGCAGCCTCTACAATGAGCAGTTCTTC.

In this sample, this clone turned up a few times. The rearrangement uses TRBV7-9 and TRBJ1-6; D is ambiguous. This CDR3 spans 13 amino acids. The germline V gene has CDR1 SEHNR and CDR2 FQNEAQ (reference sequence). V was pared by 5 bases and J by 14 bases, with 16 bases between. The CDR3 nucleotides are TGTGCCAGCAGCCCCTATCGGGAGGGCGCCCTCCACTTT. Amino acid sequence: CASSPYREGALHF.

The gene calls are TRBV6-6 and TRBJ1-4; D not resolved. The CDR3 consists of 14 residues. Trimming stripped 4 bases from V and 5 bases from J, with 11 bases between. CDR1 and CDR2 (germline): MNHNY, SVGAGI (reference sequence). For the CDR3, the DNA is TGTGCCAGCAGTTGGGATCAGCGGAATGAAAAACTGTTTTTT. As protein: CASSWDQRNEKLFF.

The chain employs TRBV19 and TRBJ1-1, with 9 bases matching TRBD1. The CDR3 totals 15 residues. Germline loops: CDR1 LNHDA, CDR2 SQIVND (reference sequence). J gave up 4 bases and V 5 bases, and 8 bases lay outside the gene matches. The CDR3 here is CASSPQTGGGTEAFF. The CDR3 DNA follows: TGTGCCAGTAGTCCTCAAACAGGGGGCGGCACTGAAGCTTTCTTT.

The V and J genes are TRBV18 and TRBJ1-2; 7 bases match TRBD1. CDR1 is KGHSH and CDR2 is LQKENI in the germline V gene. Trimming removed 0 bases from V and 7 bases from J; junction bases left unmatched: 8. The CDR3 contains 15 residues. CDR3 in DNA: TGTGCCAGCTCACCACCCGACAGGGCGTCCGGTGGCTACACCTTC. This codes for CASSPPDRASGGYTF.

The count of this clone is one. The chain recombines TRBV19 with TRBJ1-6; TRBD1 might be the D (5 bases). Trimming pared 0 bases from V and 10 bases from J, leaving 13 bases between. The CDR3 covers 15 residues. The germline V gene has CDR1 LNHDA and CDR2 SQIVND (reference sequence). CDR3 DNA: TGTGCCAGTAGTATAGAAGGGGATCGGAGCTCACCCCTCCACTTT. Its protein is CASSIEGDRSSPLHF.

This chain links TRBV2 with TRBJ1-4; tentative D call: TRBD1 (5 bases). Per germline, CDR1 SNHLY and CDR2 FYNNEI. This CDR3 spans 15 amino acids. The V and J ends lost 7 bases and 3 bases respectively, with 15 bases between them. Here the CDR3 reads CASIPAGLANEKLFF. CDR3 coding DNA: TGTGCCAGCATTCCGGCAGGGCTGGCTAATGAAAAACTGTTTTTT.

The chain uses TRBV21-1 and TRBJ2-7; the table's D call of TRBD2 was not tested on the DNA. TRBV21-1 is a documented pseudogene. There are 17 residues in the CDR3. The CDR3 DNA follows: TGTGCCAGCAGCAAACTCCGGCCGGGGATAAGGCCCTACGAGCAGTACTTC. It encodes CASSKLRPGIRPYEQYF.

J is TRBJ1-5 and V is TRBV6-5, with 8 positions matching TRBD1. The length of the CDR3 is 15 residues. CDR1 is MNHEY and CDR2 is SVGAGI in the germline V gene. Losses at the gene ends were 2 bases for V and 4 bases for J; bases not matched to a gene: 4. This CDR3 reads CASSYTRQGNQPQHF. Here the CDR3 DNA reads TGTGCCAGCAGTTACACCAGACAGGGGAATCAGCCCCAGCATTTT.

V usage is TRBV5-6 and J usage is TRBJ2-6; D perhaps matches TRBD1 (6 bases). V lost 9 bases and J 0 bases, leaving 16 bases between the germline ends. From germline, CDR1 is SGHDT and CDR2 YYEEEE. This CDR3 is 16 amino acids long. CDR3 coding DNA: TGTGCCACCTGTAGGACAGCCATCTCTGGGGCCAACGTCCTGACTTTC. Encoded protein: CATCRTAISGANVLTF.

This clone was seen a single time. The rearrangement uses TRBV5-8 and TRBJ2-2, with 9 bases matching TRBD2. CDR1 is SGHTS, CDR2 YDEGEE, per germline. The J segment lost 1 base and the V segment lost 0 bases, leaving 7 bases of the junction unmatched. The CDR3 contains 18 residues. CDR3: CASSLAGSSGGNTGELFF. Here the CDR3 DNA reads TGTGCCAGCAGCTTGGCCGGAAGTAGCGGGGGGAACACCGGGGAGCTGTTTTTT.

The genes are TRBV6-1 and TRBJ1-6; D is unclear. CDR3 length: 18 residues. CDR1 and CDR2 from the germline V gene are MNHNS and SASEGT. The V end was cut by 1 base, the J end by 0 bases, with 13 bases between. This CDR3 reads CASSEEASRGSYNSPLHF. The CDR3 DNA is TGTGCCAGCAGTGAAGAGGCCTCCCGGGGCTCCTATAATTCACCCCTCCACTTT.

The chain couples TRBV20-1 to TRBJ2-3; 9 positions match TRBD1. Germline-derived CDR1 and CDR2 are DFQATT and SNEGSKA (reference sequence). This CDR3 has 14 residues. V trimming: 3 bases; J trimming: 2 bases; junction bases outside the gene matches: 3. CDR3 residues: CSASGDRVTDTQYF. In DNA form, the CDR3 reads TGCAGTGCTAGTGGGGACAGGGTCACAGATACGCAGTATTTT.